This T cell receptor beta chain was retrieved from a study of radiotherapy plus CTLA-4 blockade in lung cancer. Background on the study: In approximately 17% of patients, objective responses were seen; about 30% had disease control.

Trimming left V 5 bases short and J 1 base short, with 17 bases between. CDR3 length: 16 amino acids. CDR1 and CDR2 (germline): LNHNV, YYDKDF (reference sequence). Produced via immunoSEQ multiplex PCR; TCRdb's table is partial and in-frame only. The sample gives tens of thousands of clones, about four fifths of which show up once; more than 20% is in the top ten. Only one count was recorded for this clone. Its antigen is as yet unknown. The study gave focal radiation plus ipilimumab CTLA-4 blockade to patients with chemo-refractory metastatic non-small-cell lung cancer. Points from the study as a whole: After radiotherapy and ipilimumab, tumor-derived clones expanded in peripheral blood. Early blood T cell clone dynamics reportedly forecast response best, with interferon-beta.

The sequencing here drew on peripheral blood, taken from a patient treated with radiotherapy plus ipilimumab. The chain combines TRBV15 with TRBJ1-1; D gene uncertain. The clonotype originates from a human donor with non-small cell lung cancer that progressed on radiotherapy plus ipilimumab. CDR3 amino acids: CATSAASQAPNTEAFF. The CDR3 DNA sequence: TGTGCCACCAGCGCAGCAAGTCAGGCCCCGAACACTGAAGCTTTCTTT. The whole variable domain, remainder taken from reference TRBV15 and TRBJ1-1, is DAMVIQNPRYQVTQFGKPVTLSCSQTLNHNVMYWYQQKSSQAPKLLFHYYDKDFNNEADTPDNFQSRRPNTSFCFLDIRSPGLGDTAMYLCATSAASQAPNTEAFFGQGTRLTVV.